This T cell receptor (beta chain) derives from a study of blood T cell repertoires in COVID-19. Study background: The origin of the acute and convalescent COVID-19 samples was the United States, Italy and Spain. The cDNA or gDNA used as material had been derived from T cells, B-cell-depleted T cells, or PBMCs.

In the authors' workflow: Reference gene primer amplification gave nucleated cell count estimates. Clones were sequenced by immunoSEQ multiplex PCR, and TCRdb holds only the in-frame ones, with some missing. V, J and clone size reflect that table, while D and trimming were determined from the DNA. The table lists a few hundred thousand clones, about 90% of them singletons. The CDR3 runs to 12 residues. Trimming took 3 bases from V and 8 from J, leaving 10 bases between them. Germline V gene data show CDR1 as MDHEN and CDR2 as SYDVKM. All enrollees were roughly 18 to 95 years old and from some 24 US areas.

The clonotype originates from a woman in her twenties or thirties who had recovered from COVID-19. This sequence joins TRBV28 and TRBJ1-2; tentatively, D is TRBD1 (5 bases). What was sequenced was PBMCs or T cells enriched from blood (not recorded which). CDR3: CASSLTAPGYTF. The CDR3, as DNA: TGTGCCAGCAGTTTGACAGCTCCAGGCTACACCTTC.